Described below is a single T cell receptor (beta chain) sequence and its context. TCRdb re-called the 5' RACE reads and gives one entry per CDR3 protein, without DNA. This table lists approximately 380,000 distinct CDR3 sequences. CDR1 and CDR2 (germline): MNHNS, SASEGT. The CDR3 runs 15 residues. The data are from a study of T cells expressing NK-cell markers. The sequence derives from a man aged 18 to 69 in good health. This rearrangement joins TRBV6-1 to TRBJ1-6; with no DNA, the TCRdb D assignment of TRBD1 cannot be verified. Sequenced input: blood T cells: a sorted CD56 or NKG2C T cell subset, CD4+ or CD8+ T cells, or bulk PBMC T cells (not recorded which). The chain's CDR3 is CASSEIGGHNSPLHF.